This is a list of T cell receptor beta chains from one sample in a study of T cell repertoires in cytomegalovirus infection. TCRdb reprocessed the reads with MiXCR, giving one entry per CDR3 protein. Among roughly 160,000 distinct CDR3 sequences listed, about a fifth were seen once. The antigens of these receptors remain unknown. The sample was CD8+ T cells from cultured PBMCs, taken from culture after CMV antigen stimulation. Receptor source: a human donor in good health (CMV status not recorded). Some clones in this sample may be carry-over from other donors' samples. CDR3s include the opening cysteine and the closing phenylalanine or tryptophan. The D gene is left open where the match is weak. The listing skips clone size in some rows; elsewhere it reads once, few, many or a size class.

.,TRBV7-8,.,TRBJ1-6,CASSSRSGGGSYNSPLHF,TGTGCCAGCAGCTCCCGATCCGGGGGGGGCTCCTATAATTCACCCCTCCACTTT
TRBD2,TRBV7-8,.,TRBJ2-5,CASSTEGGRETQYF,TGTGCCAGCAGCACAGAGGGAGGGAGAGAGACCCAGTACTTC
.,TRBV7-2,.,TRBJ1-3,CASSLAGGAGNTICF,TGTGCCAGCAGCTTAGCAGGGGGAGCTGGAAACACCATATGTTTT
.,TRBV7-6,.,TRBJ1-4,CASSPRRGLEKLFF,TGTGCCAGCAGCCCCCGGCGCGGACTTGAAAAACTGTTTTTT
.,TRBV12-3/TRBV12-4,few,TRBJ1-5,CATKEGVSNQPQHF,TGTGCAACCAAGGAAGGCGTTAGCAATCAGCCCCAGCATTTT
.,TRBV11-2,.,TRBJ1-1,CASSYVQGSLEAFF,TGTGCCAGCAGCTACGTACAGGGCAGCCTTGAAGCTTTCTTT
TRBD2,TRBV2,few,TRBJ2-1,CASSAGELRGDLTNEQFF,TGTGCCAGCAGTGCGGGGGAACTACGGGGGGACCTTACCAATGAGCAGTTCTTC
.,TRBV6-1,.,TRBJ1-1,CASSDPGSAEAFF,TGTGCCAGCAGTGACCCAGGGAGCGCCGAAGCTTTCTTT
.,TRBV7-2,.,TRBJ2-1,CASSRSRDRGFDEQFF,TGTGCCAGCAGCCGTTCCCGGGACCGGGGGTTTGATGAGCAGTTCTTC
.,TRBV29-1,few,TRBJ2-3,CSVVVRDISTDTQYF,TGCAGCGTAGTCGTCCGGGACATTAGCACAGATACGCAGTATTTT
.,TRBV14,few,TRBJ2-7,CASSQDSGTSYEQYF,TGTGCCAGCAGCCAAGATTCCGGGACCTCCTACGAGCAGTACTTC
TRBD1,TRBV30,.,TRBJ1-1,CAWSLRLGVTGADTEAFF,TGTGCCTGGAGTCTACGCTTGGGGGTGACAGGGGCGGACACTGAAGCTTTCTTT
.,TRBV6-6,.,TRBJ1-5,CASSHDFQPQHF,TGTGCCAGCAGCCACGACTTTCAGCCCCAGCATTTT
TRBD2,TRBV7-9,few,TRBJ2-5,CASRGDLTQETQYF,TGTGCCAGCCGGGGGGATCTCACCCAAGAGACCCAGTACTTC
.,TRBV7-9,.,TRBJ1-5,CASSTEGGVQPQHF,TGTGCCAGCAGCACAGAAGGCGGGGTTCAGCCCCAGCATTTT
.,TRBV9,.,TRBJ1-2,CASSLGGTDTSYGYTF,TGTGCCAGCAGCCTCGGGGGTACCGATACGTCCTATGGCTACACCTTC
TRBD1,TRBV7-2,.,TRBJ2-3,CASSLAHNRGSTDTQYF,TGTGCCAGCAGCTTAGCGCATAACAGGGGAAGCACAGATACGCAGTATTTT
.,TRBV18,.,TRBJ1-2,CASSAVGVDYGYTF,TGTGCCAGCTCTGCGGTGGGGGTTGACTATGGCTACACCTTC
.,TRBV7-2,few,TRBJ1-6,CASSSERFLHF,TGTGCCAGCAGCTCAGAGCGGTTCCTCCACTTT
.,TRBV12-5,.,TRBJ2-1,CASAQGITGLDEQFF,TGTGCTAGTGCCCAGGGGATAACAGGCCTCGATGAGCAGTTCTTC
.,TRBV7-3,few,TRBJ2-4,CASSHTAHRTFFWGKNIQYF,TGTGCCAGCAGCCATACTGCCCACAGGACGTTTTTTTGGGGCAAAAACATTCAGTACTTC
.,TRBV4-1,few,TRBJ2-1,CASSQDPGLRNEQFF,TGCGCCAGCAGCCAAGACCCGGGCTTAAGGAATGAGCAGTTCTTC
.,TRBV7-6,.,TRBJ1-4,CASSLKAGHNEKLFF,TGTGCCAGCAGCCTAAAAGCGGGACACAATGAAAAACTGTTTTTT
TRBD1,TRBV27,.,TRBJ2-7,CASSRRGLPTYEQYF,TGTGCCAGCAGCCGCAGGGGGCTCCCCACCTACGAGCAGTACTTC
TRBD1,TRBV5-6,.,TRBJ1-5,CASSLQTGRGQPQHF,TGTGCCAGCAGCTTGCAGACAGGGAGAGGTCAGCCCCAGCATTTT
.,TRBV4-1,.,TRBJ1-1,CASSHPDEKSTEAFF,TGTGCCAGCAGCCACCCGGACGAAAAGAGCACTGAAGCTTTCTTT
TRBD1,TRBV9,.,TRBJ1-2,CASSVATGTGLSYGYTF,TGTGCCAGCAGCGTAGCTACCGGGACAGGACTCTCCTATGGCTACACCTTC
.,TRBV7-4,once,TRBJ2-3,CAISLHLGGRQTDTQYF,TGTGCCATCAGCTTACATTTGGGGGGCCGGCAAACAGATACGCAGTATTTT
.,TRBV27,.,TRBJ1-5,CASSLTPYSNQPQHF,TGTGCCAGCAGTCTGACACCTTATAGCAATCAGCCCCAGCATTTT
.,TRBV6-5,.,TRBJ1-2,CASSYGVGGYTF,TGTGCCAGCAGTTACGGGGTAGGAGGCTACACCTTC
TRBD1,TRBV20-1,.,TRBJ2-5,CSARDRGETQYF,TGCAGTGCTAGGGACAGGGGAGAGACCCAGTACTTC
.,TRBV7-8,.,TRBJ2-6,CASSMGTSGANVLTF,TGTGCCAGCAGCATGGGGACCTCTGGGGCCAACGTCCTGACTTTC
.,TRBV7-2,.,TRBJ2-2,CASSLLFTGELFF,TGTGCCAGCAGCTTACTATTCACCGGGGAGCTGTTTTTT
TRBD1,TRBV6-6,few,TRBJ2-1,CASSRTGTVDEQFF,TGTGCCAGCAGTCGGACAGGGACCGTGGATGAGCAGTTCTTC
.,TRBV27,few,TRBJ1-2,CASSPSAGTLNYGYTF,TGTGCCAGCAGCCCCTCGGCGGGGACACTTAACTATGGCTACACCTTC
TRBD1,TRBV7-9,few,TRBJ1-1,CASSSNRDRVLATEAFF,TGTGCCAGCAGCTCTAACCGGGACAGGGTCTTGGCCACTGAAGCTTTCTTT
.,TRBV4-1,.,TRBJ1-1,CASSQDRGDNTEAFF,TGCGCCAGCAGCCAAGATCGTGGGGATAACACTGAAGCTTTCTTT
.,TRBV4-1,.,TRBJ2-1,CASSQHALAHEQFF,TGCGCCAGCAGCCAGCATGCCCTAGCGCATGAGCAGTTCTTC
.,TRBV29-1,few,TRBJ2-1,CSVLTLGEQFF,TGCAGCGTTCTCACCCTGGGTGAGCAGTTCTTC
.,TRBV18,.,TRBJ2-7,CASSLEETYEQYF,TGTGCCAGCTCCCTCGAAGAAACCTACGAGCAGTACTTC
.,TRBV7-6,.,TRBJ2-7,CASSLAGWSYEQYF,TGTGCCAGCAGCTTAGCGGGCTGGTCCTACGAGCAGTACTTC
.,TRBV7-2,few,TRBJ2-7,CASSSTTRSSYEQYF,TGTGCCAGCAGCTCCACGACACGTAGCTCCTACGAGCAGTACTTC
.,TRBV7-2,.,TRBJ2-1,CASSLRTVVHEQFF,TGTGCCAGCAGCTTAAGGACAGTTGTCCATGAGCAGTTCTTC
TRBD1,TRBV4-1,few,TRBJ1-5,CASSQGTGSNQPQHF,TGCGCCAGCAGCCAAGGGACAGGGAGCAATCAGCCCCAGCATTTT
.,TRBV6-5,.,TRBJ1-1,CASSYGQTNTEAFF,TGTGCCAGCAGTTACGGGCAAACGAACACTGAAGCTTTCTTT